The T cell receptor (beta chain) described here comes from a study of Ad26.COV2.S vaccination and SARS-CoV-2 variants. Germline V gene sequence: CDR1 LGHDT, CDR2 YNNKEL (reference sequence). V lost 6 bases, J lost 3 bases, and 8 bases lay in between. The CDR3 loop spans 12 amino acids. Clones were sequenced by immunoSEQ multiplex PCR, and TCRdb holds only the in-frame ones, with some missing. The table lists some 350,000 clones, 92% of them singletons. To note about this clone: No antigen is known for it.

Study results and limitations: Those who received vaccine or placebo ended up with similar non-spike TCR breadth. Post-vaccination spike-specific CD8+ and CD4+ T cell responses reportedly had substantial breadth.

Sequencing was performed on peripheral blood, taken after recovery from COVID-19. The gene calls are TRBV3-1 (or the pseudogene TRBV3-2) and TRBJ1-2, with D unclear. This receptor was identified in a human donor who had recovered from COVID-19. CDR3 protein: CASRGHDYGYTF. The CDR3 coding sequence is TGTGCCAGCAGAGGCCACGACTATGGCTACACCTTC.